Below, 21 T cell receptor beta chains from the same sample are listed, as sequenced in a study of cytomegalovirus exposure and HLA in healthy donors. Primers for the PCR totalled 60 Vbeta and 13 Jbeta. The repertoire was sequenced with immunoSEQ multiplex PCR; TCRdb's copy has only in-frame clones and lacks some. The profile covers about 150,000 clones, with approximately 72% appearing a single time and about 3% taken by the ten largest. The sample taken for sequencing was PBMCs. The origin of the receptors is a man younger than 30 in good health and CMV-seronegative.

J is TRBJ2-5 and V is TRBV5-1; possible D gene TRBD1, 5 bases. Per germline, CDR1 SGHRS and CDR2 YFSETQ. The CDR3 totals 14 residues. V gave up 6 bases and J gave up 3 bases, with 15 bases separating them. This CDR3 reads CASNEGAKKETQYF. The CDR3 DNA reads as TGCGCCAGCAATGAAGGGGCCAAGAAAGAGACCCAGTACTTC. The full variable domain, in which reference TRBV5-1 and TRBJ2-5 provide the parts outside the CDR3, is KAGVTQTPRYLIKTRGQQVTLSCSPISGHRSVSWYQQTPGQGLQFLFEYFSETQRNKGNFPGRFSGRQFSNSRSEMNVSTLELGDSALYLCASNEGAKKETQYFGPGTRLLVL.

In this sample, this clone turned up a few times. The genes are TRBV4-1 and TRBJ2-2; D perhaps matches TRBD2 (5 bases). The CDR3 spans 16 residues. The V end was cut by 0 bases, the J end by 4 bases, with 12 bases between. From germline, CDR1 is MGHRA and CDR2 YSYEKL. In DNA form, the CDR3 reads TGCGCCAGCAGCCAAGAGAAGGGTCGGGGCACCGGGGAGCTGTTTTTT. This translates into CASSQEKGRGTGELFF.

This chain joins TRBV11-3 and TRBJ2-5, with D hard to call. Trimming removed 2 bases from V and 4 bases from J, with 11 bases in between. Germline V gene sequence: CDR1 SGHNT, CDR2 YENEEA. The CDR3 has 14 residues. This chain's CDR3 is CASSLSFSSETQYF. The DNA for the CDR3 is TGTGCCAGCAGCTTAAGCTTTTCCTCAGAGACCCAGTACTTC.

The chain is built from TRBV2 and TRBJ1-1; D gene uncertain. Trimming took off 9 bases at V and 5 bases at J, with 19 bases between the two ends. The germline CDR1 and CDR2 sequences are SNHLY and FYNNEI. This CDR3 has 14 residues. This CDR3 is CASSIFAGGTEAFF. DNA for the CDR3: TGTGCCAGTTCCATTTTCGCGGGAGGTACTGAAGCTTTCTTT. Filled out from reference TRBV2 and TRBJ1-1, the complete variable domain reads EPEVTQTPSHQVTQMGQEVILRCVPISNHLYFYWYRQILGQKVEFLVSFYNNEISEKSEIFDDQFSVERPDGSNFTLKIRSTKLEDSAMYFCASSIFAGGTEAFFGQGTRLTVV.

This clone came up a few times. The chain is built from TRBV19 and TRBJ2-2; 11 nucleotides agree with TRBD2. CDR1 and CDR2 (germline): LNHDA, SQIVND (reference sequence). CDR3 length: 15 amino acids. Trimming took 6 bases from V and 0 from J; bases not matched to a gene: 0. This CDR3 reads CASRLAGANTGELFF. The CDR3 DNA sequence: TGTGCCAGTAGACTAGCGGGGGCGAACACCGGGGAGCTGTTTTTT. Full variable domain (missing parts from reference TRBV19 and TRBJ2-2): DGGITQSPKYLFRKEGQNVTLSCEQNLNHDAMYWYRQDPGQGLRLIYYSQIVNDFQKGDIAEGYSVSREKKESFPLTVTSAQKNPTAFYLCASRLAGANTGELFFGEGSRLTVL.

The CDR3 DNA reads TGTGCCAGCAAGCAGGGGATGAACACTGAAGCTTTCTTT. Its protein product is CASKQGMNTEAFF. The chain is built from TRBV10-3 and TRBJ1-1; a possible D gene is TRBD1 (6 bases). V was trimmed by 10 bases and J by 0 bases, leaving 12 bases between them. Germline V gives CDR1 ENHRY, CDR2 SYGVKD. The CDR3 consists of 13 residues.

The chain employs TRBV6-1 and TRBJ1-2; 7 nucleotides align to TRBD1. Germline CDR1 MNHNS, CDR2 SASEGT. J gave up 8 bases and V 7 bases, and 10 bases lay outside the gene matches. This CDR3 region has 13 residues. In DNA form, the CDR3 reads TGTGCCAGCACCCTGACAGGGAAGGACGGCTACACCTTC. Its protein product is CASTLTGKDGYTF.

This clone occurred once. The rearrangement links TRBV7-9 to TRBJ1-1, with 7 nucleotides matching TRBD1. The V segment lost 6 bases and the J segment 4 bases; nucleotides outside the gene matches: 14. CDR1 SEHNR and CDR2 FQNEAQ come from the germline V gene (reference sequence). The length of the CDR3 is 16 residues. CDR3 amino acids: CASRQTTGQLFTEAFF. CDR3 DNA: TGTGCCAGCAGGCAGACAACGGGACAGTTATTCACTGAAGCTTTCTTT.

The J gene is TRBJ2-1, the V gene TRBV7-9; weak D call: TRBD1 (7 bases). This CDR3 has 13 amino acids. Trimming removed 5 bases from V and 8 bases from J, with 13 bases in between. Germline CDR1 and CDR2: SEHNR and FQNEAQ (reference sequence). The DNA for the CDR3 is TGTGCCAGCAGCCAGGGGGGCGGTGATGAGCAGTTCTTC. This codes for CASSQGGGDEQFF.

This chain uses TRBV7-8 with TRBJ2-1, with D possibly matching TRBD1 (7 bases). V was shortened by 2 bases and J by 1 base, with 12 bases between the two germline ends. This CDR3 has 16 amino acids. Germline V lookup: CDR1 SGHVS, CDR2 FQNEAQ. CDR3 nucleotide sequence: TGTGCCAGCAGCTTATGGCAGGGGGGATCCTACAATGAGCAGTTCTTC. Its translation is CASSLWQGGSYNEQFF.

V is TRBV6-1 and J is TRBJ2-7; weak D call: TRBD2 (6 bases). Per the germline V gene, CDR1 is MNHNS and CDR2 is SASEGT. Deletions cut 5 bases from V and 3 bases from J, with 17 bases between. The CDR3 has 15 residues. CDR3 region: CASSKGWGVVYEQYF. Written as DNA, the CDR3 is TGTGCCAGCAGTAAAGGGTGGGGGGTAGTCTACGAGCAGTACTTC.

The sample holds one count of this clone. V is TRBV5-6 and J is TRBJ2-5; TRBD2 is a possible D gene (7 bases). Between the trimmed V and J ends, which lost 2 bases and 2 bases, there was a span of 19 bases. The CDR3 runs to 17 residues. Germline loops: CDR1 SGHDT, CDR2 YYEEEE. The chain's CDR3 is CASSFLGGARGQETQYF. The CDR3 region has the DNA TGTGCCAGCAGCTTCTTGGGGGGGGCCCGGGGGCAAGAGACCCAGTACTTC.

The J gene is TRBJ1-2, the V gene TRBV7-8; D might be TRBD1 (5 bases). The CDR3 is 12 amino acids. Germline CDR1 SGHVS, CDR2 FQNEAQ. Trimming shortened V by 5 bases and J by 6 bases, and 10 bases separated the two germline ends. The CDR3, as DNA: TGTGCCAGCAGCGGGGCATTGGATGGCTACACCTTC. Residues: CASSGALDGYTF.

The V and J genes are TRBV7-2 and TRBJ2-1; D gene ambiguous. V was pared by 1 base and J by 9 bases, with 10 bases between. CDR3 length: 13 residues. The germline V gene has CDR1 SGHTA and CDR2 FQGNSA. CDR3 residues: CASSLESETEQFF. The CDR3 region has the DNA TGTGCCAGCAGCTTAGAAAGCGAGACTGAGCAGTTCTTC.

This rearrangement joins TRBV5-4 to TRBJ2-6; perhaps TRBD2 as D (6 bases). This CDR3 region has 17 residues. Trimming left V 0 bases short and J 2 bases short, with 12 bases between. Germline loops: CDR1 SGHNT, CDR2 YYREEE (reference sequence). The CDR3 sequence is CASSLGGDIAGANVLTF. CDR3 in DNA: TGTGCCAGCAGCTTGGGGGGGGATATAGCTGGGGCCAACGTCCTGACTTTC.

The rearrangement links TRBV21-1 to TRBJ1-5; the table assigns TRBD1, which was not confirmed against the DNA. TRBV21-1 is noted as a pseudogene. CDR3 size: 20 residues. The DNA of the CDR3 is TGTGCCAGCAGCAAAAAAGGGGGGACAGGGATACCTTATAGCAATCAGCCCCAGCATTTT. Translation gives CASSKKGGTGIPYSNQPQHF.

CDR3: CASSEFGRGTGELFF. Here the CDR3 DNA reads TGTGCCAGCAGTGAATTTGGCAGGGGCACCGGGGAGCTGTTTTTT. The genes are TRBV6-1 and TRBJ2-2, with D tentatively TRBD1 (6 bases). CDR1 is MNHNS, CDR2 SASEGT, per germline. The CDR3 consists of 15 residues. V was cut by 2 bases and J by 4 bases, with 11 bases left in between.

CDR3 in amino acids: CASTPGSGLLEAFF. CDR3 coding DNA: TGTGCCAGCACTCCCGGGTCCGGGTTACTTGAAGCTTTCTTT. The genes are TRBV6-1 and TRBJ1-1; D is uncertain. Trimming pared 7 bases from V and 7 bases from J, leaving 19 bases between. CDR3 size: 14 residues. Germline-derived CDR1 and CDR2 are MNHNS and SASEGT.

This chain links TRBV6-4 with TRBJ1-4; 7 bases match TRBD1. Unmatched junction bases numbered 7, after V lost 5 bases and J lost 7 bases. This CDR3 has 14 residues. Germline V gene data show CDR1 as MRHNA and CDR2 as SNTAGT. CDR3 region: CASSPRQGGEKLFF. In DNA, the CDR3 is TGTGCCAGCAGTCCGAGACAGGGTGGTGAAAAACTGTTTTTT.

The chain joins TRBV7-3 to TRBJ1-1; 8 bases fit TRBD1. The germline V gene has CDR1 SGHTA and CDR2 FQGTGA. The CDR3 runs 15 residues. Trimming at V came to 3 bases and at J to 3 bases, leaving 6 bases not matched to a gene. This CDR3 reads CASSFLGQGHTEAFF. The CDR3, as DNA: TGTGCCAGCAGCTTCCTTGGACAGGGCCACACTGAAGCTTTCTTT. Supplemented by reference TRBV7-3 and TRBJ1-1, the full variable domain reads GAGVSQTPSNKVTEKGKYVELRCDPISGHTALYWYRQSLGQGPEFLIYFQGTGAADDSGLPNDRFFAVRPEGSVSTLKIQRTERGDSAVYLCASSFLGQGHTEAFFGQGTRLTVV.

V and J are TRBV28 and TRBJ1-4; D perhaps matches TRBD1 (6 bases). The CDR3 sequence is 17 residues long. Germline CDR1 reads MDHEN; CDR2 reads SYDVKM. Trimming took off 3 bases at V and 4 bases at J, with 18 bases between the two ends. Here the CDR3 DNA reads TGTGCCAGCAGTTTCGGGGGGGCAGGGTTTGGTAATGAAAAACTGTTTTTT. Protein product: CASSFGGAGFGNEKLFF.